A single T cell receptor (beta chain) is shown here with its context. These data come from a study of blood T cell repertoires in COVID-19. Study-wide background: Donors in the United States, Italy and Spain gave samples during acute or convalescent COVID-19. PBMCs, B-cell-depleted T cells, or T cells were the source of the cDNA or gDNA that made up the material.

CDR1 is MGHDK, CDR2 SYGVNS, per germline. The junction had 10 bases not matched to a gene; V was cut back by 4 bases and J by 5 bases. The CDR3 contains 16 residues. While infection was still active, Seattle patients were enrolled and then followed longitudinally. In the original analysis: Amplifying reference gene primers gave estimates of nucleated cell counts. Libraries were prepared by immunoSEQ multiplex PCR; TCRdb keeps only in-frame clonotypes and omits some of them. That table is the source of V, J and clone size, and D and trimming were worked out from the DNA. The table includes some 70,000 clones, 88% detected once.

The clonotype comes from a woman aged 60 to 75 with COVID-19, enrolled during active disease. The sequenced sample was peripheral blood. The chain recombines TRBV25-1 with TRBJ2-1; 8 bases agree with TRBD2. CDR3 amino acids: CASSANRGTSHNEQFF. The CDR3 nucleotides are TGTGCCAGCAGTGCGAATCGGGGGACTAGTCACAATGAGCAGTTCTTC.